This T cell receptor beta chain is from a study of Ad26.COV2.S vaccination and SARS-CoV-2 variants. Notes on the study in general: Across vaccine and placebo recipients, the breadth of non-spike TCRs was similar.

Generated by immunoSEQ multiplex PCR, the TCRdb table keeps only in-frame clones and is missing some. The table shows under 600,000 clones, with roughly 87% occurring only once. Treatment defined: 15 to 20 received Ad26.COV2.S at low or high dose, single or two shots; roughly five received placebo; per-sample allocation not given. Following the first vaccine or placebo injection, samples were taken on day 63. A note on this clone: The antigen is unknown.

Sequences were derived from peripheral blood, sampled in a trial of Ad26.COV2.S vaccine versus placebo. This TCR was sampled from a person aged 18 to 59 who received the Ad26.COV2.S COVID-19 vaccine or a placebo.

The CDR3 is CASSSTGSGYTF. CDR3 nucleotides: TGTGCCAGCAGCTCGACAGGGTCTGGCTACACCTTC. This rearrangement joins TRBV11-2 to TRBJ1-2, with 7 positions matching TRBD1. In germline, CDR1 is SGHAT, CDR2 FQNNGV. The V gene end was trimmed by 4 bases and the J gene end by 7 bases; junction bases not matched to a gene: 3. The CDR3 loop spans 12 amino acids.